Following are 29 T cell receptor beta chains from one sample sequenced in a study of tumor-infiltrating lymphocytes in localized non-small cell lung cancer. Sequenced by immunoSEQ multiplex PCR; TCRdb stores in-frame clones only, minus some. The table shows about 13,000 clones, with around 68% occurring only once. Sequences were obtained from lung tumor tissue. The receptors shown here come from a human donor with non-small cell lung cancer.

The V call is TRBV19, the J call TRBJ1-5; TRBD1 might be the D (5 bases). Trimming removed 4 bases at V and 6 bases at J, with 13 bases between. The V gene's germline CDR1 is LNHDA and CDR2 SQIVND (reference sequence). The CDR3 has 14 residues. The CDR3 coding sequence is TGTGCCAGTAGTAACCAGGGTGATCGTCAGCCCCAGCATTTT. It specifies CASSNQGDRQPQHF.

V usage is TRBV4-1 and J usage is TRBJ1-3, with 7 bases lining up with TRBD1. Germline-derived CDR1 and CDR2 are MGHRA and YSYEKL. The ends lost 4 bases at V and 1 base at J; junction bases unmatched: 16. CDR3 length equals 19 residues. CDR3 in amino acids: CASSPRHLRTGTSGNTIYF. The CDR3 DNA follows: TGCGCCAGCAGCCCCCGACACCTCCGGACAGGCACATCTGGAAACACCATATATTTT.

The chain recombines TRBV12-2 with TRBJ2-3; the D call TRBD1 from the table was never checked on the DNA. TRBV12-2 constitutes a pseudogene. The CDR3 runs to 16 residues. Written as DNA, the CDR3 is TGTGCAAGTCGCTTAGTGGTAACACAAAGCACAGATACGCAGTATTTT. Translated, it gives CASRLVVTQSTDTQYF.

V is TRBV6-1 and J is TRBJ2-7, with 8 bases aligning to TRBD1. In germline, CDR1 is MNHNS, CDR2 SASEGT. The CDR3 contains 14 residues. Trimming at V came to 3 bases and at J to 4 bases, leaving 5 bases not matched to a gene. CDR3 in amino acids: CASSDTGGPYEQYF. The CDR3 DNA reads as TGTGCCAGCAGTGATACAGGGGGACCTTACGAGCAGTACTTC.

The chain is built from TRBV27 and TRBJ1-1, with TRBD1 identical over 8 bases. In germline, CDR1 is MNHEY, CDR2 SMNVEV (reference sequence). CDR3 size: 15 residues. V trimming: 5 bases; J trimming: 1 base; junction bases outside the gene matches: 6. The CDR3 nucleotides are TGTGCCAGCAGTAAATGGGGGACAGGGAACACTGAAGCTTTCTTT. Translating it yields CASSKWGTGNTEAFF.

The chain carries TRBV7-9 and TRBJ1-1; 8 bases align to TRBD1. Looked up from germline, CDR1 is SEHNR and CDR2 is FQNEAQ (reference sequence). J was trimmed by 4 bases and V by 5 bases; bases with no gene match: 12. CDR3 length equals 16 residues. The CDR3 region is CASSLQGVGRGTEAFF. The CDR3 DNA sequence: TGTGCCAGCAGCCTACAGGGGGTCGGGAGGGGCACTGAAGCTTTCTTT.

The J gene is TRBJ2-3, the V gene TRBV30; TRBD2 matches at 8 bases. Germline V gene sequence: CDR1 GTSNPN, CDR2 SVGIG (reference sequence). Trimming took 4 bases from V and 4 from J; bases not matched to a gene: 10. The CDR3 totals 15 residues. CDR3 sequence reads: CAWNSGLAVADTQYF. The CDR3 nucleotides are TGTGCCTGGAACAGCGGACTAGCTGTCGCAGATACGCAGTATTTT.

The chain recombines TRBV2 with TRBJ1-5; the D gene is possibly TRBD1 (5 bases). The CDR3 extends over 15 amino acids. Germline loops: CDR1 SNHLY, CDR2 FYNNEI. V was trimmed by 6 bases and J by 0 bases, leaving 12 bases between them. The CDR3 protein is CASRDRQYSNQPQHF. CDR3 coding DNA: TGTGCCAGCAGGGATAGACAGTATAGCAATCAGCCCCAGCATTTT.

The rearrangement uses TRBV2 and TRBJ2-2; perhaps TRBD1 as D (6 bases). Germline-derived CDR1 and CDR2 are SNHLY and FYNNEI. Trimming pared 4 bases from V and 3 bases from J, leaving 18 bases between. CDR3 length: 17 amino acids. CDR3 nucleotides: TGTGCCAGCAGTGCTGGCGTAGGGGGAAGTTACACCGGGGAGCTGTTTTTT. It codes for CASSAGVGGSYTGELFF.

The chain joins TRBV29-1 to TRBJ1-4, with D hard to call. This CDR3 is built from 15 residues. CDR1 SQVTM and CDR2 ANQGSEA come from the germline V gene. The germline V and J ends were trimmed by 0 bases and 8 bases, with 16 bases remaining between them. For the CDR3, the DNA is TGCAGCGTTGAAGATCCCAGCAAGGGCGGCGAAAAACTGTTTTTT. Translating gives CSVEDPSKGGEKLFF.

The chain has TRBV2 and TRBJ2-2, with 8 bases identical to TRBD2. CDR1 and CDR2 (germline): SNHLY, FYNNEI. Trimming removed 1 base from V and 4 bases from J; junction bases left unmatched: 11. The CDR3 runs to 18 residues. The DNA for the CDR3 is TGTGCCAGCAGTGAAGATAGGGTGACGGGAGGGGGCACCGGGGAGCTGTTTTTT. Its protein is CASSEDRVTGGGTGELFF.

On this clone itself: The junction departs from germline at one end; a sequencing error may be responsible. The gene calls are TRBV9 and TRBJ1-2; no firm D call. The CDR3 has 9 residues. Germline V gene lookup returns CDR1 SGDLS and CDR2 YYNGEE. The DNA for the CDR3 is TGTGCCAGCATCCATGGCTACATCTTC. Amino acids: CASIHGYIF.

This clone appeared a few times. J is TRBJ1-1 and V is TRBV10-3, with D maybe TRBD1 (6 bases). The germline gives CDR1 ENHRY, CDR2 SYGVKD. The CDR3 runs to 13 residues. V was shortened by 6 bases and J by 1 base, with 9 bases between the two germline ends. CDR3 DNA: TGTGCCATCAGACCGGGACAGAACACTGAAGCTTTCTTT. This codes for CAIRPGQNTEAFF.

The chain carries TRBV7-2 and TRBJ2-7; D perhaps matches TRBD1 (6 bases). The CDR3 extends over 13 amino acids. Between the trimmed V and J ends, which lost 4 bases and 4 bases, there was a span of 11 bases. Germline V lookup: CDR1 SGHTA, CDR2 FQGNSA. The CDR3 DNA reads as TGTGCCAGCAGCTCTTACAGGGCATACGAGCAGTACTTC. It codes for CASSSYRAYEQYF.

CDR3 sequence reads: CASSYTRGGTGELFF. In DNA, the CDR3 is TGTGCCAGCAGTTACACCAGGGGCGGTACCGGGGAGCTGTTTTTT. V and J are TRBV6-5 and TRBJ2-2, with a tentative D call TRBD1 (6 bases). There are 15 residues in the CDR3. V lost 2 bases, J lost 5 bases, and 12 bases lay in between. CDR1 and CDR2 from the germline V gene are MNHEY and SVGAGI.

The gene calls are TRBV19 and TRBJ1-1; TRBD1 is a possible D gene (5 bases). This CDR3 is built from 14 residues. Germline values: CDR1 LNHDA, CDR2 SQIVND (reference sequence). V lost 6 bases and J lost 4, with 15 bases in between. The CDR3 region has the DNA TGTGCCAGTAGGCCGACAGTCTGGGGCACTGAAGCTTTCTTT. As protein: CASRPTVWGTEAFF.

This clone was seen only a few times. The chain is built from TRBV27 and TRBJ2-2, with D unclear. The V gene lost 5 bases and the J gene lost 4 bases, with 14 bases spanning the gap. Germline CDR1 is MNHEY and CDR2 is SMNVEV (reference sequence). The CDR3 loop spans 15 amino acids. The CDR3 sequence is CASSIAHSFTGELFF. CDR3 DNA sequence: TGTGCCAGCAGTATCGCCCACAGTTTCACCGGGGAGCTGTTTTTT.

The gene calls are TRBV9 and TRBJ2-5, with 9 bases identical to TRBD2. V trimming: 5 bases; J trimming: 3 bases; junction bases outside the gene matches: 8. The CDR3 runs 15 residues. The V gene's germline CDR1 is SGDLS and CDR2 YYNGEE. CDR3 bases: TGTGCCAGCAGTCGTATAGCGGGAGCGGAAGAGACCCAGTACTTC. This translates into CASSRIAGAEETQYF.

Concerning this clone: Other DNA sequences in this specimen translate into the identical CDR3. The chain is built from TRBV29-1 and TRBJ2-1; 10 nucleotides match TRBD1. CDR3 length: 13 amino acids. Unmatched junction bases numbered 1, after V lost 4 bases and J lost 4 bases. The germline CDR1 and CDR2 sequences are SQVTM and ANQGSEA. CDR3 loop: CSVGTGGYNEQFF. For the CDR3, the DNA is TGCAGCGTTGGGACAGGGGGATACAATGAGCAGTTCTTC.

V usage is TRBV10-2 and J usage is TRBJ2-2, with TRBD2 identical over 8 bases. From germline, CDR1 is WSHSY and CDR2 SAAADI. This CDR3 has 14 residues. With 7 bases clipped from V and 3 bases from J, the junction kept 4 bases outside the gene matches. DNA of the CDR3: TGCGCCAGCAACAGCGGGGGCCACACCGGGGAGCTGTTTTTT. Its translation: CASNSGGHTGELFF.

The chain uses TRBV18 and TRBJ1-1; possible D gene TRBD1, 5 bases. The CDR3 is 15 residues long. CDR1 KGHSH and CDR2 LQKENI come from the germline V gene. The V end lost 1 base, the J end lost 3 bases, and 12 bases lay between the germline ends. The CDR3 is CASSPQGRQDTEAFF. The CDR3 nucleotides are TGTGCCAGCTCACCACAGGGACGGCAGGACACTGAAGCTTTCTTT.

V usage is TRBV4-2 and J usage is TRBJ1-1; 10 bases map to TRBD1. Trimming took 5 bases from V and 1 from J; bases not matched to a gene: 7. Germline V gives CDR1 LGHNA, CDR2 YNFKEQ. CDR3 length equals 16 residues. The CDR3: CASSYRQGARNTEAFF. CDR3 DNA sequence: TGTGCCAGCAGCTATCGACAGGGGGCCAGGAACACTGAAGCTTTCTTT.

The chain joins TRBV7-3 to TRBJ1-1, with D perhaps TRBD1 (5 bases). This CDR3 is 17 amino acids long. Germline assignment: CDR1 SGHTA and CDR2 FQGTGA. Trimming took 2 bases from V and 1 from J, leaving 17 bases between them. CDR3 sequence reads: CASSLGGVGAGNTEAFF. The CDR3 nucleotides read TGTGCCAGCAGCTTAGGGGGGGTTGGTGCCGGGAACACTGAAGCTTTCTTT.

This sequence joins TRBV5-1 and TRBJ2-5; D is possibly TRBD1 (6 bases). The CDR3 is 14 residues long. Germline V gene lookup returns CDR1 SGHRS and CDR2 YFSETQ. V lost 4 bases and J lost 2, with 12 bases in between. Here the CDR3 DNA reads TGCGCCAGCAGCCTCGGGACAACGCAAGAGACCCAGTACTTC. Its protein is CASSLGTTQETQYF.

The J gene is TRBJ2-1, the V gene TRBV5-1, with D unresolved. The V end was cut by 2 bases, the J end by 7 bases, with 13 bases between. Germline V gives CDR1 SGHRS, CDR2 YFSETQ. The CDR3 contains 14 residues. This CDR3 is CASSLDVTSNEQFF. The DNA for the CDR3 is TGCGCCAGCAGCTTAGACGTCACCTCGAATGAGCAGTTCTTC.

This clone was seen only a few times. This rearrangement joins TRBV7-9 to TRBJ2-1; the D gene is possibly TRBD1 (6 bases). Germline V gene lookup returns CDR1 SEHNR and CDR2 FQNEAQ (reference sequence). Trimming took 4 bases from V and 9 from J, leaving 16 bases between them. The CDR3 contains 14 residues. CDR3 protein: CASSSTGTDSEQFF. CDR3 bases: TGTGCCAGCAGCTCGACAGGTACGGATAGTGAGCAGTTCTTC.

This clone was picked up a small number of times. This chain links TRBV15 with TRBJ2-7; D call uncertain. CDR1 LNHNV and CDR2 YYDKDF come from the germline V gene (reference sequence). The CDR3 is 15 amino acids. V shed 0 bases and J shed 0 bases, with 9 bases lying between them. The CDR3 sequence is CATSRDPHGSYEQYF. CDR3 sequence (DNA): TGTGCCACCAGCAGAGATCCACACGGCTCCTACGAGCAGTACTTC.

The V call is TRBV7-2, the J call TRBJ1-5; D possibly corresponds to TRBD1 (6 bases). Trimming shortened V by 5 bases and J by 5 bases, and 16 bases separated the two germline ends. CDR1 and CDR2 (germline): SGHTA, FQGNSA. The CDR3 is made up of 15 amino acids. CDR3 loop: CASSGLTGMDQPQHF. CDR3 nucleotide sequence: TGTGCCAGCAGCGGACTCACAGGGATGGATCAGCCCCAGCATTTT.

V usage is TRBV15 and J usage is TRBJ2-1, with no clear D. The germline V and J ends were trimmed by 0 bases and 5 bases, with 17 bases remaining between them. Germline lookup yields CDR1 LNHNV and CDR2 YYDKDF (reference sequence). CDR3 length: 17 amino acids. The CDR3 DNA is TGTGCCACCAGCAGAGAGGGCGTGGGTGGGATCAACAATGAGCAGTTCTTC. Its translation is CATSREGVGGINNEQFF.